Presented here are 27 T cell receptor beta chains from one specimen sequenced in a study of T-cell reconstitution after alpha-beta-depleted transplantation in children. The TCRbeta library was prepared with unique molecular identifiers. TCRdb reprocessed the PCR reads with MiXCR, giving one entry per CDR3 protein. This table holds some 490,000 distinct CDR3 sequences, about 12% found once. Sequences were derived from PBMCs from the stem cell graft donor, sampled from the stem cell graft. These receptor sequences come from a human donor who donated a stem cell graft to a child with combined immunodeficiency.

The chain uses TRBV20-1 and TRBJ2-2; 13 bases line up with TRBD2. CDR3 size: 15 residues. Per the germline V gene, CDR1 is DFQATT and CDR2 is SNEGSKA (reference sequence). Trimming removed 2 bases from V and 13 bases from J; junction bases left unmatched: 10. CDR3 region: CSARSSPLAGGPLFF. CDR3 DNA: TGCAGTGCTAGATCTAGCCCACTAGCGGGGGGGCCGCTGTTTTTT.

This clonotype has ten or more counts. The chain couples TRBV4-2 to TRBJ1-1, with 7 bases aligning to TRBD1. Germline V lookup: CDR1 LGHNA, CDR2 YNFKEQ. The CDR3 spans 11 residues. J lost 11 bases, V lost 4 bases, and 4 bases had no gene match. The CDR3 region has the DNA TGTGCCAGCAGCCGGGACAGTGGGGCTTTCTTT. It encodes CASSRDSGAFF.

The V call is TRBV12-3 or TRBV12-4, the J call TRBJ2-2, with no clear D. The CDR3 length is 12 residues. Trimming stripped 8 bases from V and 6 bases from J, with 10 bases between. The DNA of the CDR3 is TGTGCCAGCGGCTTTGGGGCCGGGGAGCTGTTTTTT. Its translation is CASGFGAGELFF.

Ten or more counts support this clonotype. The chain uses TRBV5-1 and TRBJ2-7; D is perhaps TRBD2 (5 bases). V was trimmed by 5 bases and J by 2 bases, leaving 14 bases between them. CDR3 size: 14 residues. CDR1 SGHRS and CDR2 YFSETQ come from the germline V gene. This chain's CDR3 is CASSFAGVTYEQYF. DNA for the CDR3: TGCGCCAGCAGTTTTGCCGGGGTAACCTACGAGCAGTACTTC.

The J gene is TRBJ1-3, the V gene TRBV20-1; D gene uncertain. Trimming shortened V by 6 bases and J by 1 base, and 19 bases separated the two germline ends. This CDR3 comprises 16 residues. Germline V gene lookup returns CDR1 DFQATT and CDR2 SNEGSKA (reference sequence). CDR3 sequence (DNA): TGCAGTGCCCCAGCCCGGAGCCGACCTTCTGGAAACACCATATATTTT. Translated, it gives CSAPARSRPSGNTIYF.

The chain joins TRBV4-2 to TRBJ2-5; possible D gene TRBD2, 6 bases. Trimming cost V 4 bases and J 5 bases, with 20 bases left between them. This CDR3 is built from 16 residues. Germline V gives CDR1 LGHNA, CDR2 YNFKEQ. The CDR3 spells CASSPRPRRARETQYF. The CDR3 coding sequence is TGTGCCAGCAGCCCACGACCGAGGAGGGCTCGGGAGACCCAGTACTTC.

This clonotype was counted many times. The gene calls are TRBV12-3 or TRBV12-4 and TRBJ1-1, with D uncertain. Trimming took 7 bases from V and 5 from J, leaving 14 bases between them. This CDR3 comprises 13 residues. The CDR3: CASTREPRTEAFF. DNA of the CDR3: TGTGCCAGCACCCGGGAGCCGCGAACTGAAGCTTTCTTT.

The sample holds many counts of this clonotype. The chain carries TRBV12-3 or TRBV12-4 and TRBJ2-2; D is uncertain. Trimming left V 2 bases short and J 5 bases short, with 15 bases between. The CDR3 is made up of 16 amino acids. The CDR3 is CASSLTGSVRTGELFF. CDR3 DNA sequence: TGTGCCAGCAGTTTAACCGGTTCGGTTAGGACCGGGGAGCTGTTTTTT.

This clonotype was seen many times. The chain employs TRBV7-2 and TRBJ2-7; no clear D. V was trimmed by 2 bases and J by 7 bases, leaving 9 bases between them. The CDR3 contains 12 residues. CDR1 is SGHTA and CDR2 is FQGNSA in the germline V gene. CDR3 sequence reads: CASSLNLGEQYF. The CDR3 DNA sequence: TGTGCCAGCAGCTTAAACCTGGGGGAGCAGTACTTC.

This clonotype showed up many times. The chain has TRBV28 and TRBJ1-5, with D uncertain. This CDR3 has 17 amino acids. Per germline, CDR1 MDHEN and CDR2 SYDVKM. Trimming took off 2 bases at V and 1 base at J, with 15 bases between the two ends. This chain's CDR3 is CASSLGTVKRSNQPQHF. CDR3 coding DNA: TGTGCCAGCAGTTTAGGCACGGTAAAAAGGAGCAATCAGCCCCAGCATTTT.

The rearrangement links TRBV24-1 to TRBJ2-1; D possibly corresponds to TRBD1 (5 bases). V gave up 8 bases and J gave up 5 bases, with 9 bases separating them. CDR1 is KGHDR, CDR2 SFDVKD, per germline. CDR3 length: 12 residues. This CDR3 is CATTLGDNEQFF. The CDR3 DNA is TGTGCCACCACCTTAGGGGACAATGAGCAGTTCTTC.

This clonotype was seen at least ten times. The V call is TRBV10-3, the J call TRBJ2-7; 7 bases are a match to TRBD1. V lost 4 bases, J lost 4 bases, and 10 bases stayed unmatched. The CDR3 spans 15 residues. Per germline, CDR1 ENHRY and CDR2 SYGVKD. CDR3 residues: CAISVEDRYGYEQYF. The CDR3 bases are TGTGCCATCAGTGTCGAGGACAGGTACGGGTACGAGCAGTACTTC.

The chain combines TRBV20-1 with TRBJ2-7; 10 nucleotides align to TRBD2. The junction had 3 bases not matched to a gene; V was cut back by 1 base and J by 0 bases. The CDR3 is 15 amino acids. The germline CDR1 and CDR2 sequences are DFQATT and SNEGSKA (reference sequence). Here the CDR3 reads CSARGSGGSSYEQYF. CDR3 sequence (DNA): TGCAGTGCTAGAGGTAGCGGGGGGAGCTCCTACGAGCAGTACTTC.

The chain joins TRBV7-8 to TRBJ2-1; 8 nucleotides match TRBD2. Trimming cost V 2 bases and J 8 bases; bases outside gene matches: 5. The CDR3 length is 14 residues. CDR1 and CDR2 (germline): SGHVS, FQNEAQ. The CDR3 sequence: CASSLLSGNYEQFF. For the CDR3, the DNA is TGTGCCAGCAGCTTACTTAGCGGGAACTATGAGCAGTTCTTC.

The V gene is TRBV5-6, the J gene TRBJ2-7, with TRBD2 identical over 11 bases. Germline V lookup: CDR1 SGHDT, CDR2 YYEEEE. V gave up 3 bases and J gave up 6 bases; unmatched junction bases: 8. The CDR3 loop spans 15 amino acids. The CDR3 DNA is TGTGCCAGCAGCTCCTTAGCGGGAGGGGATCGCGAGCAGTACTTC. Protein sequence: CASSSLAGGDREQYF.

A few counts support this clonotype. V and J are TRBV7-2 and TRBJ1-2; D perhaps matches TRBD1 (5 bases). The CDR3 is made up of 13 amino acids. Germline V gene sequence: CDR1 SGHTA, CDR2 FQGNSA. With 8 bases removed from V and 3 bases from J, the gap between germline ends came to 13 bases. For the CDR3, the DNA is TGTGCCAGCGGACGAGACAGACACTATGGCTACACCTTC. This codes for CASGRDRHYGYTF.

This chain joins TRBV12-3 or TRBV12-4 and TRBJ2-7, with 9 nucleotides matching TRBD1. CDR3 length equals 14 residues. The trim removed 7 bases at V and 3 bases at J, leaving 7 bases unmatched. CDR3 nucleotides: TGTGCCAGCACTACAGGGGGCTTCTACTACGAGCAGTACTTC. Protein sequence: CASTTGGFYYEQYF.

The sample holds a few counts of this clonotype. The chain is built from TRBV20-1 and TRBJ2-2; the match to TRBD2 covers 9 bases. The V and J ends lost 2 bases and 10 bases, in that order; junction bases with no gene match: 17. The CDR3 is made up of 17 amino acids. CDR1 and CDR2 (germline): DFQATT, SNEGSKA (reference sequence). The CDR3 DNA sequence: TGCAGTGCTAGACCCCTTTTTGGACTAGCGAGTACAGAGGAGCTGTTTTTT. As protein: CSARPLFGLASTEELFF.

Here the CDR3 DNA reads TGTGCCAGCAGTTTATACCCCCCGGGGGGTAGTGACCGTTACGAGCAGTACTTC. Residues: CASSLYPPGGSDRYEQYF. The chain couples TRBV27 to TRBJ2-7; 7 bases line up with TRBD2. Germline lookup yields CDR1 MNHEY and CDR2 SMNVEV (reference sequence). The trim removed 1 base at V and 4 bases at J, leaving 16 bases unmatched. The CDR3 is made up of 18 amino acids.

The table lists this clonotype with many counts. The J gene is TRBJ2-1, the V gene TRBV20-1; D is ambiguous. The germline V and J ends were trimmed by 5 bases and 6 bases, with 17 bases remaining between them. The CDR3 has 14 residues. Looked up from germline, CDR1 is DFQATT and CDR2 is SNEGSKA (reference sequence). The CDR3 reads CSAFRRTPFNEQFF. CDR3 coding DNA: TGCAGTGCTTTTCGTCGTACCCCCTTCAATGAGCAGTTCTTC.

The J gene is TRBJ2-3, the V gene TRBV6-5; D possibly corresponds to TRBD1 (6 bases). Looked up from germline, CDR1 is MNHEY and CDR2 is SVGAGI. The CDR3 length is 14 residues. Trimming took off 4 bases at V and 3 bases at J, with 11 bases between the two ends. The CDR3 here is CASSWTEGTDTQYF. The CDR3 DNA reads as TGTGCCAGCAGTTGGACAGAGGGGACAGATACGCAGTATTTT.

In this sample, this clonotype turned up a few times. The rearrangement uses TRBV24-1 and TRBJ2-7; 10 nucleotides align to TRBD2. CDR3 length: 15 amino acids. CDR1 is KGHDR and CDR2 is SFDVKD in the germline V gene. The trim removed 8 bases at V and 7 bases at J, leaving 13 bases unmatched. The CDR3 DNA sequence: TGTGCCACCAACCCTAGCGGGGGCTCTCCGGGGGAGCAGTACTTC. Translating gives CATNPSGGSPGEQYF.

This clonotype has just a few counts. J is TRBJ2-3 and V is TRBV30, with a tentative D call TRBD1 (6 bases). CDR1 is GTSNPN and CDR2 is SVGIG in the germline V gene (reference sequence). Trimming took 0 bases from V and 3 from J, leaving 10 bases between them. The CDR3 sequence is 14 residues long. The CDR3 nucleotides are TGTGCCTGGAGTGTTCTAGGGGGAACAGATACGCAGTATTTT. Translating it yields CAWSVLGGTDTQYF.

This clonotype occurred many times. The chain links TRBV12-3 or TRBV12-4 to TRBJ2-1; 8 bases are shared with TRBD2. J gave up 6 bases and V 6 bases, and 13 bases lay outside the gene matches. The CDR3 runs 16 residues. CDR3 sequence reads: CASSPPPGLVLNEQFF. The DNA of the CDR3 is TGTGCCAGCAGCCCCCCACCGGGACTAGTCCTCAATGAGCAGTTCTTC.

This clonotype was picked up many times. The chain has TRBV7-8 and TRBJ1-2; 7 bases align to TRBD1. Trimming cost V 4 bases and J 7 bases; bases outside gene matches: 6. The CDR3 is made up of 13 amino acids. The germline V gene has CDR1 SGHVS and CDR2 FQNEAQ. The CDR3 nucleotides are TGTGCCAGCAGCTCCGGGACAGCTCTTGGCTACACCTTC. Its protein product is CASSSGTALGYTF.

The chain employs TRBV7-9 and TRBJ1-4; D unclear. The CDR3 covers 14 residues. The germline V and J ends were trimmed by 3 bases and 7 bases, with 12 bases remaining between them. Germline-derived CDR1 and CDR2 are SEHNR and FQNEAQ (reference sequence). The CDR3 reads CASSFRAYPEKLFF. CDR3 nucleotides: TGTGCCAGCAGCTTTAGGGCATATCCTGAAAAACTGTTTTTT.

V and J are TRBV4-3 and TRBJ2-7; D uncertain. Looked up from germline, CDR1 is LGHNA and CDR2 is YSLEER. The CDR3 loop spans 13 amino acids. V was clipped by 2 bases and J by 1 base, with 6 bases between them. The CDR3 DNA follows: TGCGCCAGCAGCCAATACGGTTCCTACGAGCAGTACTTC. Translation: CASSQYGSYEQYF.